Below are 9 T cell receptor beta chains sequenced from a single sample in a study of blood T cell repertoires in COVID-19. Sequencing used immunoSEQ multiplex PCR; TCRdb keeps in-frame clones, though not all of them. Here the sample spans some 260,000 clones, more than 70% being singletons. Sequencing was performed on peripheral blood. Receptors originate from a woman aged 40 to 49 who had recovered from COVID-19.

The genes are TRBV4-1 and TRBJ2-1; TRBD2 is a possible D gene (5 bases). Germline CDR1 and CDR2: MGHRA and YSYEKL. Trimming cost V 4 bases and J 4 bases, with 17 bases left between them. The CDR3 covers 16 residues. This CDR3 is CASSPSTGLRYNEQFF. Here the CDR3 DNA reads TGCGCCAGCAGCCCCTCCACCGGACTGCGGTACAATGAGCAGTTCTTC.

The chain recombines TRBV2 with TRBJ1-2; D is ambiguous. Per the germline V gene, CDR1 is SNHLY and CDR2 is FYNNEI. V was clipped by 4 bases and J by 2 bases, with 8 bases between them. This CDR3 contains 13 residues. The CDR3 spells CASSVRFNYGYTF. CDR3 nucleotides: TGTGCCAGCAGTGTGCGCTTCAACTATGGCTACACCTTC.

V and J are TRBV6-5 and TRBJ2-1; TRBD2 matches 8 bases. CDR1 and CDR2 from the germline V gene are MNHEY and SVGAGI. The J segment lost 10 bases and the V segment lost 8 bases, leaving 10 bases of the junction unmatched. The CDR3 length is 13 residues. Written as DNA, the CDR3 is TGTGCCAGCCGGACTAGCCCCCTACGGGAGCAGTTCTTC. Translating gives CASRTSPLREQFF.

This clone was recorded only once. The genes are TRBV5-6 and TRBJ1-2; 11 bases map to TRBD1. The germline V gene has CDR1 SGHDT and CDR2 YYEEEE. V was clipped by 4 bases and J by 6 bases; unmatched bases: 8. The CDR3 consists of 15 residues. DNA for the CDR3: TGTGCCAGCAGCCCAAGGACAGGGGGCGTCGATGGCTACACCTTC. As protein: CASSPRTGGVDGYTF.

The chain carries TRBV18 and TRBJ2-3; 8 positions agree with TRBD2. The CDR3 is 11 residues long. V lost 4 bases, J lost 13 bases, and 4 bases stayed unmatched. Germline assignment: CDR1 KGHSH and CDR2 LQKENI. CDR3 sequence reads: CASSRGLAEYF. Here the CDR3 DNA reads TGTGCCAGCTCACGAGGACTAGCTGAGTATTTT.

The chain uses TRBV9 and TRBJ1-4, with D perhaps TRBD1 (6 bases). V was clipped by 0 bases and J by 2 bases, with 8 bases between them. The CDR3 spans 15 residues. In germline, CDR1 is SGDLS, CDR2 YYNGEE. CDR3 sequence (DNA): TGTGCCAGCAGCGTAGGGGGGGGCACTAATGAAAAACTGTTTTTT. Encoded protein: CASSVGGGTNEKLFF.

This sequence joins TRBV6-5 and TRBJ2-7; D is perhaps TRBD1 (6 bases). This CDR3 is 14 amino acids long. V gave up 6 bases and J gave up 1 base, with 13 bases separating them. Germline lookup yields CDR1 MNHEY and CDR2 SVGAGI. The CDR3 bases are TGTGCCAGCAGCCCCAGGACAGCTTCCTACGAGCAGTACTTC. Translated: CASSPRTASYEQYF.

This sequence joins TRBV3-1 (or the pseudogene TRBV3-2) and TRBJ1-2; D not certain. The length of the CDR3 is 12 residues. Germline values: CDR1 LGHDT, CDR2 YNNKEL (reference sequence). Trimming took off 0 bases at V and 4 bases at J, with 3 bases between the two ends. The CDR3 loop reads CASSQDSYGYTF. The CDR3 nucleotides read TGTGCCAGCAGCCAAGACAGCTATGGCTACACCTTC.

The genes are TRBV6-6 and TRBJ2-1; TRBD1 is a possible D gene (5 bases). The CDR3 is 14 residues long. Per the germline V gene, CDR1 is MNHNY and CDR2 is SVGAGI (reference sequence). Trimming removed 2 bases from V and 6 bases from J, with 11 bases in between. This CDR3 is CASSYADSRNEQFF. In DNA, the CDR3 is TGTGCCAGCAGTTACGCCGACAGCCGCAATGAGCAGTTCTTC.